The 6 T cell receptor beta chains below all came from one sample that was sequenced in a study of blood T cell repertoires in COVID-19. The method was immunoSEQ multiplex PCR; TCRdb's version includes in-frame clones alone and lacks a portion of them. In the table there are about 160,000 clones, about four fifths of which are singletons. Sequences were obtained from peripheral blood. These TCRs come from a woman aged 60-75 years with COVID-19, enrolled during active disease.

The chain joins TRBV7-2 to TRBJ1-6, with D possibly being TRBD1 (5 bases). The germline V and J ends were trimmed by 2 bases and 9 bases, with 5 bases remaining between them. This CDR3 is 12 amino acids long. CDR1 and CDR2 from the germline V gene are SGHTA and FQGNSA. As DNA, the CDR3 is TGTGCCAGCAGCTTAACAGGTTCACCCCTCCACTTT. Its translation is CASSLTGSPLHF. The variable domain in full, with the rest retrieved from reference TRBV7-2 and TRBJ1-6, is GAGVSQSPSNKVTEKGKDVELRCDPISGHTALYWYRQSLGQGLEFLIYFQGNSAPDKSGLPSDRFSAERTGGSVSTLTIQRTQQEDSAVYLCASSLTGSPLHFGNGTRLTVT.

The chain couples TRBV10-3 to TRBJ1-2, with D possibly TRBD1 on 5 matching bases. CDR1 and CDR2 from the germline V gene are ENHRY and SYGVKD. The CDR3 is 13 amino acids. The V and J ends lost 10 bases and 6 bases respectively, with 18 bases between them. CDR3 region: CATRLQVADGYTF. In DNA form, the CDR3 reads TGTGCCACTCGCTTACAGGTGGCGGATGGCTACACCTTC.

This clone was seen many times. This chain links TRBV7-9 with TRBJ2-7, with 8 bases that match TRBD1. This CDR3 has 15 amino acids. The V segment lost 5 bases and the J segment 3 bases; nucleotides outside the gene matches: 9. Per the germline V gene, CDR1 is SEHNR and CDR2 is FQNEAQ (reference sequence). DNA for the CDR3: TGTGCCAGCAGCCGGGGGTCTACAGGGGGCTACGAGCAGTACGTC. This sequence encodes CASSRGSTGGYEQYV.

V is TRBV28 and J is TRBJ1-5, with TRBD1 matching over 8 bases. The junction had 0 bases not matched to a gene; V was cut back by 7 bases and J by 1 base. Looked up from germline, CDR1 is MDHEN and CDR2 is SYDVKM. CDR3 length: 13 amino acids. As DNA, the CDR3 is TGTGCCAGCAACAGGGGGAGCAATCAGCCCCAGCATTTT. As protein: CASNRGSNQPQHF.

The chain uses TRBV5-1 and TRBJ2-2; TRBD1 agrees at 8 bases. J was trimmed by 7 bases and V by 1 base; bases with no gene match: 6. This CDR3 comprises 15 residues. Germline values: CDR1 SGHRS, CDR2 YFSETQ. The CDR3 region has the DNA TGCGCCAGCAGCTTGAGCAGGGGGCGTAACGGGGAGCTGTTTTTT. It specifies CASSLSRGRNGELFF.

The chain combines TRBV7-2 with TRBJ2-1; 7 bases line up with TRBD2. Germline assignment: CDR1 SGHTA and CDR2 FQGNSA. Unmatched junction bases numbered 7, after V lost 3 bases and J lost 5 bases. This CDR3 spans 15 amino acids. CDR3 amino acids: CASSLVASGDNEQFF. The CDR3 nucleotides are TGTGCCAGCAGCTTGGTGGCTAGCGGAGACAATGAGCAGTTCTTC.